This T cell receptor (beta chain) was found in a study of CD8 T cells in ankylosing spondylitis. This clonotype was seen a handful of times. What it binds is not known. TCRdb recomputed calls from the 5' RACE reads with MiXCR, one row per CDR3 protein. Of approximately 540,000 distinct CDR3 sequences in the sample, roughly 13% were seen once. Study-wide points: Within ankylosing spondylitis blood, a TCR beta motif made up of several highly homologous variants appeared to be characteristic.

Unmatched junction bases numbered 12, after V lost 6 bases and J lost 12 bases. Germline lookup yields CDR1 LGHDT and CDR2 YNNKEL (reference sequence). The CDR3 totals 16 residues. The clonotype originates from a male donor with ankylosing spondylitis. V is TRBV3-1 and J is TRBJ2-1; 15 positions match TRBD2. Source material: blood, either unsorted or a sorted T cell fraction (not recorded which). The CDR3 sequence is CASSMGLAGGISGQFF. DNA for the CDR3: TGTGCCAGCAGTATGGGACTAGCGGGAGGTATCTCAGGGCAGTTCTTC.